The 3 T cell receptor beta chains presented below share a single source sample, sequenced in a study of blood T cell repertoires in COVID-19. TCRdb's copy holds only in-frame clones and misses some; the assay was immunoSEQ multiplex PCR. The sample carries about 100,000 clones, about 90% recorded once. Source material: peripheral blood. These receptors were collected from a human donor in a cohort sampled during active COVID-19.

V usage is TRBV9 and J usage is TRBJ2-3, with a weak D call TRBD2 (5 bases). V lost 3 bases and J lost 1, with 15 bases in between. CDR3 size: 16 residues. Germline lookup yields CDR1 SGDLS and CDR2 YYNGEE. In DNA, the CDR3 is TGTGCCAGCAGCGGAGGACTTCCCTCTGGCACAGATACGCAGTATTTT. This codes for CASSGGLPSGTDTQYF.

The chain couples TRBV6-5 to TRBJ2-7, with 7 bases aligning to TRBD2. The trim removed 7 bases at V and 3 bases at J, leaving 9 bases unmatched. This CDR3 is built from 14 residues. Germline loops: CDR1 MNHEY, CDR2 SVGAGI. The CDR3 protein is CASMPTWGGYEQYF. CDR3 sequence (DNA): TGTGCCAGCATGCCCACGTGGGGGGGCTACGAGCAGTACTTC.

This chain joins TRBV7-9 and TRBJ2-5; TRBD1 matches at 9 bases. The CDR3 extends over 13 amino acids. Looked up from germline, CDR1 is SEHNR and CDR2 is FQNEAQ (reference sequence). Trimming removed 10 bases from V and 6 bases from J; junction bases left unmatched: 9. The CDR3 reads CAIVQGASKTQYF. For the CDR3, the DNA is TGTGCCATCGTACAGGGGGCGTCAAAGACCCAGTACTTC. Together with reference TRBV7-9 and TRBJ2-5, the CDR3 gives the full variable domain: DTGVSQNPRHKITKRGQNVTFRCDPISEHNRLYWYRQTLGQGPEFLTYFQNEAQLEKSRLLSDRFSAERPKGSFSTLEIQRTEQGDSAMYLCAIVQGASKTQYFGPGTRLLVL.